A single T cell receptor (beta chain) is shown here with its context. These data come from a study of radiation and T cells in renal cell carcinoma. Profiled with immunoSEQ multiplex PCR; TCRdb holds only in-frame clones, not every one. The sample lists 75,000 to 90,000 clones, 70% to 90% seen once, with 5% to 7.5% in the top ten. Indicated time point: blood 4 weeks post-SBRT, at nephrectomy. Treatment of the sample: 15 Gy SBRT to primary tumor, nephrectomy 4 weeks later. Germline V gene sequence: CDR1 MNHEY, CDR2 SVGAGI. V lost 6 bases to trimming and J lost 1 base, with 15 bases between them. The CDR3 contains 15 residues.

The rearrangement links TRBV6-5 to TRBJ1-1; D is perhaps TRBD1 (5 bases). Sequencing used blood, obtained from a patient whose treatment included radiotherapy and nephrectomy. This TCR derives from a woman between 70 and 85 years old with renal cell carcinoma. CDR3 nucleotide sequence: TGTGCCAGCAGAGCCAGGACAAGCCCGAACACTGAAGCTTTCTTT. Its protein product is CASRARTSPNTEAFF.